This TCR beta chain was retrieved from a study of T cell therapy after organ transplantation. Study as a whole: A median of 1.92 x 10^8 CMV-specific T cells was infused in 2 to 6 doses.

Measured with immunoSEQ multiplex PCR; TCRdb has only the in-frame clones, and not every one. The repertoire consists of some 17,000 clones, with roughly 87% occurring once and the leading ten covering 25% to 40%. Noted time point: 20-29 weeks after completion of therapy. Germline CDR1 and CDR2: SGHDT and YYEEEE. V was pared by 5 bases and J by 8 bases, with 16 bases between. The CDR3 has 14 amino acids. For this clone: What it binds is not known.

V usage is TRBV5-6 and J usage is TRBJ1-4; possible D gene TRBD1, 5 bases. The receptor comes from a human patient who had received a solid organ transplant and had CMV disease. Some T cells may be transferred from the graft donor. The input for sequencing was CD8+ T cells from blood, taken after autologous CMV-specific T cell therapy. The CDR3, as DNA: TGTGCCAGCAGGGGTACAGGAGAGTCCGAAAAACTGTTTTTT. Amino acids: CASRGTGESEKLFF.